The clone carrying this T cell receptor beta chain appeared once. Its antigen is unknown. The data originate from a study of cytomegalovirus exposure and HLA in healthy donors. Across the whole study: The approximately 710 first-cohort repertoires and the 110 or so validation repertoires shared the same platform, a later analysis reported. Overall study findings and caveats: Accounts indicate the classifier identified cytomegalovirus status with strong specificity and sensitivity. Most TCR sequences proved rare, with some public TCRs found in many donors.

The CDR3 has 14 residues. Trimming pared 0 bases from V and 2 bases from J, leaving 6 bases between. Germline V gene lookup returns CDR1 SGDLS and CDR2 YYNGEE. Clones were sequenced by immunoSEQ multiplex PCR, and TCRdb holds only the in-frame ones, with some missing. The table has around 150,000 clones, about 82% seen once. The donors were members of the validation cohort comprising 120 subjects, separate from the roughly 640-subject first cohort. The sample consisted of PBMCs. The clonotype comes from a man under 40 in good health and CMV-seropositive. The V call is TRBV9, the J call TRBJ2-1, with a tentative D call TRBD2 (5 bases). The CDR3 bases are TGTGCCAGCAGCGTAGACGGGGCCTACAATGAGCAGTTCTTC. Its translation is CASSVDGAYNEQFF.